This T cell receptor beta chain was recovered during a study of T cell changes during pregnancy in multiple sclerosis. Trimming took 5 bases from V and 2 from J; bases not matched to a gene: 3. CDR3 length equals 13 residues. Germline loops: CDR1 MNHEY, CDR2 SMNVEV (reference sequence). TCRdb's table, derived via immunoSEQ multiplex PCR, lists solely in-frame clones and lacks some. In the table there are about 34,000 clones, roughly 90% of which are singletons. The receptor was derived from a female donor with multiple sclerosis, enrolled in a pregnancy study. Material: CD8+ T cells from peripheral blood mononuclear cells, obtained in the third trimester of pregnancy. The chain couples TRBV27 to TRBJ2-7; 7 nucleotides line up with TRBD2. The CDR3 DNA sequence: TGTGCCAGCAGTCTTGCGGGGGCCTACGAGCAGTACTTC. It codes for CASSLAGAYEQYF.